One and the same sample provided the 29 T cell receptor beta chains below, sequenced in a study of blood T cell repertoires in COVID-19. Here immunoSEQ multiplex PCR was the method, and the copy in TCRdb shows in-frame clones only, minus some. The sample consists of under 450,000 clones, approximately 91% of them appearing once. The material sequenced was peripheral blood. The receptors were sampled from a woman aged 40 to 50 with COVID-19, enrolled during active disease.

The J gene is TRBJ2-5, the V gene TRBV30; D is undetermined. The CDR3 totals 12 residues. CDR1 and CDR2 (germline): GTSNPN, SVGIG (reference sequence). V gave up 1 base and J gave up 4 bases, with 7 bases separating them. CDR3 sequence reads: CAWSAGSETQYF. The CDR3 bases are TGTGCCTGGAGTGCCGGGTCAGAGACCCAGTACTTC.

J is TRBJ1-6 and V is TRBV6-2 or TRBV6-3; 9 bases line up with TRBD1. The CDR3 contains 17 residues. CDR1 MNHEY and CDR2 SVGEGT come from the germline V gene. Trimming took 5 bases from V and 5 from J; bases not matched to a gene: 10. The CDR3 DNA sequence: TGTGCCAGCAGTGGACACAGGGGGCGCGGAAATAATTCACCCCTCCACTTT. This gives the protein CASSGHRGRGNNSPLHF.

This chain connects TRBV6-2 or TRBV6-3 to TRBJ2-5, with D hard to call. The CDR3 totals 11 residues. Looked up from germline, CDR1 is MNHEY and CDR2 is SVGEGT. V shed 6 bases and J shed 9 bases, with 11 bases lying between them. DNA of the CDR3: TGTGCCAGCAGATACCCGAGTCCCCAGTACTTC. This translates into CASRYPSPQYF.

The V call is TRBV9, the J call TRBJ2-1, with D uncertain. V lost 3 bases, J lost 4 bases, and 20 bases lay in between. Germline lookup yields CDR1 SGDLS and CDR2 YYNGEE. The CDR3 sequence is 17 residues long. Here the CDR3 DNA reads TGTGCCAGCAGCGAGAGCCCTTTTGGCGGAAGATACAATGAGCAGTTCTTC. Its translation: CASSESPFGGRYNEQFF.

The chain combines TRBV3-1 (or the pseudogene TRBV3-2) with TRBJ1-1; D remains ambiguous. Germline CDR1 and CDR2: LGHDT and YNNKEL (reference sequence). Trimming pared 2 bases from V and 0 bases from J, leaving 10 bases between. This CDR3 is built from 15 residues. The CDR3 DNA reads TGTGCCAGCAGCCAAACTTTGCGAGTGAACACTGAAGCTTTCTTT. It yields the protein CASSQTLRVNTEAFF.

V and J are TRBV6-5 and TRBJ2-7; tentative D call: TRBD1 (6 bases). The CDR3 is made up of 13 amino acids. Trimming removed 6 bases from V and 6 bases from J, with 15 bases in between. Germline V gene data show CDR1 as MNHEY and CDR2 as SVGAGI. The CDR3 here is CASRLTGLSEQYF. CDR3 bases: TGTGCCAGCAGGTTAACAGGGTTGAGCGAGCAGTACTTC.

V gene TRBV2 combines with J gene TRBJ1-2; the D is unclear. Germline V gives CDR1 SNHLY, CDR2 FYNNEI. CDR3 length: 12 amino acids. Trimming stripped 2 bases from V and 9 bases from J, with 10 bases between. Written as DNA, the CDR3 is TGTGCCAGCAGTGAATCCGGTTCCCGCTACACCTTC. Protein product: CASSESGSRYTF.

The J gene is TRBJ2-3, the V gene TRBV5-4, with D maybe TRBD2 (6 bases). This CDR3 region has 15 residues. Between the trimmed V and J ends, which lost 4 bases and 1 base, there was a span of 13 bases. CDR1 SGHNT and CDR2 YYREEE come from the germline V gene (reference sequence). Here the CDR3 DNA reads TGTGCCAGCAGCCTTGCGACGGGAGGCACAGATACGCAGTATTTT. Residues: CASSLATGGTDTQYF.

The chain is built from TRBV5-4 and TRBJ1-2, with 7 bases that match TRBD1. The CDR3 extends over 15 amino acids. The germline V gene has CDR1 SGHNT and CDR2 YYREEE (reference sequence). The J segment lost 4 bases and the V segment lost 2 bases, leaving 8 bases of the junction unmatched. The CDR3 DNA follows: TGTGCCAGCAGCTTTTACAGGGGCGCGGGCTATGGCTACACCTTC. Amino acids: CASSFYRGAGYGYTF.

J is TRBJ2-2 and V is TRBV7-9; weak D call: TRBD1 (5 bases). The V end lost 9 bases, the J end lost 7 bases, and 9 bases lay between the germline ends. The CDR3 sequence is 11 residues long. In germline, CDR1 is SEHNR, CDR2 FQNEAQ (reference sequence). CDR3 nucleotide sequence: TGTGCCAGAGGGGCGGACGGGGAGCTGTTTTTT. Protein product: CARGADGELFF.

This chain's CDR3 is CSVEATAQAPDTQYF. The CDR3 coding sequence is TGCAGCGTTGAAGCGACAGCCCAGGCACCAGATACGCAGTATTTT. The V call is TRBV29-1, the J call TRBJ2-3; D is perhaps TRBD1 (5 bases). Between the trimmed V and J ends, which lost 1 base and 4 bases, there was a span of 15 bases. Per the germline V gene, CDR1 is SQVTM and CDR2 is ANQGSEA. The CDR3 has 15 amino acids.

The genes are TRBV28 and TRBJ1-6; TRBD1 aligns across 8 bases. V gave up 6 bases and J gave up 6 bases; unmatched junction bases: 10. The CDR3 is made up of 16 amino acids. CDR1 is MDHEN, CDR2 SYDVKM, per germline. In DNA form, the CDR3 reads TGTGCCAGCAGAGCCCCCGGGACAGGCGCTAATTCACCCCTCCACTTT. As protein: CASRAPGTGANSPLHF.

The chain combines TRBV6-2 or TRBV6-3 with TRBJ2-1, with TRBD2 matching 7 bases. With V trimmed by 0 bases and J by 3 bases, 5 bases remained unmatched. The CDR3 is made up of 16 amino acids. Germline CDR1 MNHEY, CDR2 SVGEGT. CDR3 protein: CASSYSGGVYYNEQFF. The CDR3 DNA reads TGTGCCAGCAGTTACTCGGGGGGGGTTTACTACAATGAGCAGTTCTTC.

This chain joins TRBV19 and TRBJ1-1; D gene ambiguous. This CDR3 spans 12 amino acids. The germline gives CDR1 LNHDA, CDR2 SQIVND (reference sequence). The germline V and J ends were trimmed by 4 bases and 6 bases, with 9 bases remaining between them. CDR3 protein: CASSTTVAEAFF. CDR3 bases: TGTGCCAGTAGTACTACGGTAGCTGAAGCTTTCTTT.

The chain couples TRBV5-3 to TRBJ1-2; 7 bases line up with TRBD1. TRBV5-3 is annotated as an ORF whose role is uncertain. The CDR3 extends over 14 amino acids. Germline trimming cut 0 bases from V and 3 bases from J; bases unmatched to any gene: 2. DNA for the CDR3: TGTGCCAGAAGCTTGGAAGGGACAGACTATGGCTACACCTTC. It specifies CARSLEGTDYGYTF.

This rearrangement joins TRBV6-5 to TRBJ1-4, with 9 positions matching TRBD1. Germline V gene sequence: CDR1 MNHEY, CDR2 SVGAGI. The CDR3 sequence is 15 residues long. J lost 7 bases, V lost 2 bases, and 5 bases had no gene match. In DNA form, the CDR3 reads TGTGCCAGCAGTTACAAGGGACAGGGTGTTGAAAAACTGTTTTTT. Its protein is CASSYKGQGVEKLFF.

The chain is built from TRBV15 and TRBJ2-1; 13 bases agree with TRBD2. Looked up from germline, CDR1 is LNHNV and CDR2 is YYDKDF (reference sequence). Trimming cost V 1 base and J 15 bases; bases outside gene matches: 9. This CDR3 contains 15 residues. The CDR3 coding sequence is TGTGCCACCAGCAGAGGGACTAGCGGGGGAGATTCACCGTTCTTC. Its translation: CATSRGTSGGDSPFF.

The V gene is TRBV3-1 (or the pseudogene TRBV3-2), the J gene TRBJ2-1; 13 bases match TRBD2. CDR1 and CDR2 (germline): LGHDT, YNNKEL (reference sequence). The CDR3 is made up of 15 amino acids. Trimming took 0 bases from V and 10 from J; bases not matched to a gene: 3. CDR3 sequence reads: CASSQDGTSGTEQFF. CDR3 coding DNA: TGTGCCAGCAGCCAAGATGGGACTAGCGGGACCGAGCAGTTCTTC.

J is TRBJ2-5 and V is TRBV4-1; 15 bases match TRBD2. Germline CDR1 is MGHRA and CDR2 is YSYEKL. Germline trimming cut 4 bases from V and 4 bases from J; bases unmatched to any gene: 13. The CDR3 runs 19 residues. CDR3 sequence reads: CASSRVGLAGGEARETQYF. In DNA, the CDR3 is TGCGCCAGCAGCCGGGTTGGACTAGCGGGAGGGGAGGCAAGAGAGACCCAGTACTTC.

This clone showed up just once. The chain is built from TRBV9 and TRBJ2-7; 7 bases align to TRBD2. Germline lookup yields CDR1 SGDLS and CDR2 YYNGEE. V was pared by 0 bases and J by 4 bases, with 4 bases of the junction left unmatched. This CDR3 spans 14 amino acids. The DNA of the CDR3 is TGTGCCAGCAGCGTAGGCGGGAGAGGGTACGAGCAGTACTTC. Protein: CASSVGGRGYEQYF.

The chain uses TRBV5-6 and TRBJ1-1; 7 nucleotides align to TRBD1. V gave up 7 bases and J gave up 5 bases; unmatched junction bases: 8. The CDR3 is made up of 13 amino acids. Germline V lookup: CDR1 SGHDT, CDR2 YYEEEE. The DNA for the CDR3 is TGTGCCAGCCACCCGACAGGGCGAACTGAAGCTTTCTTT. This gives the protein CASHPTGRTEAFF.

This clone was seen just once. The chain carries TRBV25-1 and TRBJ2-1, with a tentative D call TRBD1 (5 bases). CDR3 size: 16 residues. Germline values: CDR1 MGHDK, CDR2 SYGVNS. The ends were cut back, 4 bases at V and 7 bases at J, with 20 bases in the middle. CDR3 nucleotides: TGTGCCAGCAGTGCCCTAGGCACAGGTCCGGGTAATGAGCAGTTCTTC. Its protein is CASSALGTGPGNEQFF.

This clone was recorded a few times. The rearrangement joins TRBV9 to TRBJ1-1; D possibly corresponds to TRBD1 (5 bases). With 2 bases removed from V and 2 bases from J, the gap between germline ends came to 13 bases. Germline lookup yields CDR1 SGDLS and CDR2 YYNGEE. CDR3 length equals 15 residues. CDR3 in amino acids: CASSVTQTENTEAFF. Here the CDR3 DNA reads TGTGCCAGCAGCGTGACGCAGACAGAAAACACTGAAGCTTTCTTT.

The chain is built from TRBV2 and TRBJ1-2; weak D call: TRBD1 (5 bases). The CDR3 totals 14 residues. Trimming removed 8 bases at V and 0 bases at J, with 13 bases between. The V gene's germline CDR1 is SNHLY and CDR2 FYNNEI. The CDR3 DNA sequence: TGTGCCAGCCGAGCCGGGGGTACTAACTATGGCTACACCTTC. This translates into CASRAGGTNYGYTF.

V and J are TRBV7-9 and TRBJ1-5, with 8 bases that match TRBD1. V dropped 0 bases and J dropped 5; count of bases not matched to a gene: 3. This CDR3 is 15 amino acids long. Germline V gives CDR1 SEHNR, CDR2 FQNEAQ (reference sequence). The CDR3 DNA follows: TGTGCCAGCAGCTTAGCCGGGACAGGTTATCAGCCCCAGCATTTT. This encodes CASSLAGTGYQPQHF.

The chain joins TRBV6-5 to TRBJ1-2, with 9 nucleotides matching TRBD1. This CDR3 has 13 amino acids. V lost 6 bases, J lost 8 bases, and 7 bases stayed unmatched. Germline values: CDR1 MNHEY, CDR2 SVGAGI. CDR3 sequence: CASRPDRGNGYTF. The CDR3, as DNA: TGTGCCAGCAGGCCAGACAGGGGGAACGGCTACACCTTC.

This chain connects TRBV29-1 to TRBJ1-2, with D hard to call. The V end was cut by 1 base, the J end by 5 bases, with 8 bases between. CDR1 and CDR2 (germline): SQVTM, ANQGSEA. The CDR3 has 12 residues. The CDR3 here is CSVEGGGYGYTF. The DNA of the CDR3 is TGCAGCGTTGAAGGGGGAGGGTATGGCTACACCTTC. Complete variable domain (other parts from reference TRBV29-1 and TRBJ1-2): SAVISQKPSRDICQRGTSLTIQCQVDSQVTMMFWYRQQPGQSLTLIATANQGSEATYESGFVIDKFPISRPNLTFSTLTVSNMSPEDSSIYLCSVEGGGYGYTFGSGTRLTVV.

A single count supports this clone. The chain employs TRBV3-1 (or the pseudogene TRBV3-2) and TRBJ2-3; TRBD2 agrees at 10 bases. Germline CDR1 LGHDT, CDR2 YNNKEL (reference sequence). Trimming at V came to 0 bases and at J to 4 bases, leaving 10 bases not matched to a gene. The CDR3 has 18 amino acids. CDR3 nucleotide sequence: TGTGCCAGCAGCCAAGAACGGGAAGCGGGGGGGAGGGCAGATACGCAGTATTTT. It yields the protein CASSQEREAGGRADTQYF.

The gene calls are TRBV19 and TRBJ1-5; D unresolved. Germline V gene data show CDR1 as LNHDA and CDR2 as SQIVND (reference sequence). The CDR3 totals 17 residues. V was trimmed by 7 bases and J by 0 bases, leaving 19 bases between them. The CDR3 DNA follows: TGTGCCAGTACCGATCACGGCGGGAGACCTAGCAATCAGCCCCAGCATTTT. Its translation is CASTDHGGRPSNQPQHF.